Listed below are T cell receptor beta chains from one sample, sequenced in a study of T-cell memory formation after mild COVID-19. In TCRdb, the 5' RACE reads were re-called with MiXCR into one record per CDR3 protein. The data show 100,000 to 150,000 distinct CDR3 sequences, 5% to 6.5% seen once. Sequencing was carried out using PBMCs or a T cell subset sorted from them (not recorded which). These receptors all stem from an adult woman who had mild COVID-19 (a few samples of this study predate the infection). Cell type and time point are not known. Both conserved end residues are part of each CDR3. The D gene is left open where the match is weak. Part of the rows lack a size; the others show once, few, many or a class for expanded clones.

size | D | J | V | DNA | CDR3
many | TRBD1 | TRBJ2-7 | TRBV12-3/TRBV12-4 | TGTGCCAGCAGTTTAAGGACAGGGGGCTACGAGCAGTACTTC | CASSLRTGGYEQYF
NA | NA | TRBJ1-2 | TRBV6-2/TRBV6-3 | TGTGCCAGCAGTTACGCGTCGAACTATGGCTACACCTTC | CASSYASNYGYTF
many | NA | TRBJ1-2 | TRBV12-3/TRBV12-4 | TGTGCCAGCAACTTTTTCCAGGGTTATGGCTACACCTTC | CASNFFQGYGYTF
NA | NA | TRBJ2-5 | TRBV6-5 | TGTGCCAGCAGTCTAGCGGAGGGGGGGACCCAGTACTTC | CASSLAEGGTQYF
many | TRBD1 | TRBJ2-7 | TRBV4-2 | TGTGCCAGCAGCCCAGCCGGACAGGGTAGCGAGCAGTACTTC | CASSPAGQGSEQYF
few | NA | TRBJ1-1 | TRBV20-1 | TGCAGTGCTGCTGTGGACAGATACGCTGAAGCTTTCTTT | CSAAVDRYAEAFF
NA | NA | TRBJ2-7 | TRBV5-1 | TGCGCCAGCAGCGAGGCCGCAGGGGTCTACGAGCAGTACTTC | CASSEAAGVYEQYF
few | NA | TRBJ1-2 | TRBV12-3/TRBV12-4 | TGTGCCAGCAGGGACAGACGGGACTATGGCTACACCTTC | CASRDRRDYGYTF
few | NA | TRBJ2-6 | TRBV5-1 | TGCGCCAGCAGTAAGGAGGCAGGTTACCTCTCTGGGGCCAACGTCCTGACTTTC | CASSKEAGYLSGANVLTF
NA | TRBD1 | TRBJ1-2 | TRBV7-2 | TGTGCCAGCAGCGCCTTTCTCGACAGGGGGCGCTGGGGCTATGGCTACACCTTC | CASSAFLDRGRWGYGYTF
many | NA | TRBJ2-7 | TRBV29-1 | TGCAGCGTTTCCCAGCCTCAGGGAAGCTCCTACGAGCAGTACTTC | CSVSQPQGSSYEQYF
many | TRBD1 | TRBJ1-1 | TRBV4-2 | TGTGCCAGCAGCCAGCCCACCGGGACAGCGAACACTGAAGCTTTCTTT | CASSQPTGTANTEAFF
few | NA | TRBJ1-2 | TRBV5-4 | TGTGCCAGCAGCTCGAGGGCCCGGGGGGCGAGCGGAGGCTACACCTTC | CASSSRARGASGGYTF
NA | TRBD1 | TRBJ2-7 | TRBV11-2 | TGTGCCAGCAGCTCCCCAACCGGGACAGGCGGTTACGAGCAGTACTTC | CASSSPTGTGGYEQYF
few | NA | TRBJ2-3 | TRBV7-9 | TGTGCCAGCAGCCCATTCAACCGTGGAGATACGCAGTATTTT | CASSPFNRGDTQYF
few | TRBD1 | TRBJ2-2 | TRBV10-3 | TGTGCCATAAGACAGGGAGACACCGGGGAGCTGTTTTTT | CAIRQGDTGELFF
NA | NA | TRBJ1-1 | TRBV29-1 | TGCAGCGTTACACCAGCTTTCTTT | CSVTPAFF
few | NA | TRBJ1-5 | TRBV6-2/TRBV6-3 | TGTGCCAGCAGTTATTTAATGGTCGGCAATCAGCCCCAGCATTTT | CASSYLMVGNQPQHF
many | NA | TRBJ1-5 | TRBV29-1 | TGCAGCGCCGTGGTACCCCTTACTGATAGCAATCAGCCCCAGCATTTT | CSAVVPLTDSNQPQHF
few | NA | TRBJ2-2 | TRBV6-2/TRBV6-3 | TGTGCCAGCAGTCGTTTCGGGATTCCCACCGGGGAGCTGTTTTTT | CASSRFGIPTGELFF
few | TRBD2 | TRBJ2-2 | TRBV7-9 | TGTGCCAGCAGCTTTTCCGTCCGGACTAGCGGGAGAACCGGGGAGCTGTTTTTT | CASSFSVRTSGRTGELFF
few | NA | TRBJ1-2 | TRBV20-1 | TGCAGTGCCACGGGGGGCTGGGGCTACACCTTC | CSATGGWGYTF